The source of this TCR beta chain is a study of blood T cells in healthy people across ages. Primed by a sample-barcoded 5' primer and a J-beta primer mix, a second PCR proceeded for roughly 7 to 12 cycles. TCRdb reanalysed the 5' RACE reads using MiXCR and keeps one entry per CDR3 protein. The table lists hundreds of thousands of distinct CDR3 sequences, 58% of them singletons, with roughly 20% in the top ten. Germline CDR1 reads SGDLS; CDR2 reads YYNGEE. The CDR3 runs to 16 residues. The V and J ends lost 0 bases and 2 bases, in that order; junction bases with no gene match: 4. The sequenced sample consisted of blood. This receptor was identified in a man younger than 40 in good health. V and J are TRBV9 and TRBJ2-1, with TRBD2 matching over 8 bases. The CDR3 nucleotides are TGTGCCAGCAGCGTAGGAGCGGGAGTGGCCTACAATGAGCAGTTCTTC. The encoded protein is CASSVGAGVAYNEQFF.